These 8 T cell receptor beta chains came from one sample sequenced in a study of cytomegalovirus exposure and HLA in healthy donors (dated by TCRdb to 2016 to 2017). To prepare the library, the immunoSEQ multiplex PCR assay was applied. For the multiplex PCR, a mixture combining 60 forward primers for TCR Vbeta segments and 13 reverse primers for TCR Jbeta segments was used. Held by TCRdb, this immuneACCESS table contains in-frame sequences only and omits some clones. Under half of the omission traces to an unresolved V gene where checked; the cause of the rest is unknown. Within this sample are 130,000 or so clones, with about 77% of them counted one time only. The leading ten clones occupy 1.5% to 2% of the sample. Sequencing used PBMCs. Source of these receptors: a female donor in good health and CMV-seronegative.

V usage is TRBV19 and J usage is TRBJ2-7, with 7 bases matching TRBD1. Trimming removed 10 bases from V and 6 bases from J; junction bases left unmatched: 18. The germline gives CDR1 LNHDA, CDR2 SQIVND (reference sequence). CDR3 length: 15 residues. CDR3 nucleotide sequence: TGTGCCACCATAGAGACAAACAGGGGCGGTCGCGAGCAGTACTTC. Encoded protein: CATIETNRGGREQYF.

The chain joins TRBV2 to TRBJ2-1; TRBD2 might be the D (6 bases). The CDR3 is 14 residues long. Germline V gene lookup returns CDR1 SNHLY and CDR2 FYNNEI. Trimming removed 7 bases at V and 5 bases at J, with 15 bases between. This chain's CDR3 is CASNRAGPNNEQFF. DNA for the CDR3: TGTGCCAGCAACCGTGCGGGACCCAACAATGAGCAGTTCTTC.

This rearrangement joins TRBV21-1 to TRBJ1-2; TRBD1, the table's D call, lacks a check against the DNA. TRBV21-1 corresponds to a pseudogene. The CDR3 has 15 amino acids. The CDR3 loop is CASSSLQGLVYGYTF. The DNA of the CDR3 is TGTGCCAGCAGCAGCTTACAGGGGCTGGTCTATGGCTACACCTTC.

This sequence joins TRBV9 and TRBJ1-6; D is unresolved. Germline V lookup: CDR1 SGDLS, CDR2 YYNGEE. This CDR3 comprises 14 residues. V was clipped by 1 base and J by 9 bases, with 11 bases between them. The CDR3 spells CASSVRDRGSPLHF. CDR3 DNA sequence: TGTGCCAGCAGCGTAAGGGATCGGGGTTCACCCCTCCACTTT.

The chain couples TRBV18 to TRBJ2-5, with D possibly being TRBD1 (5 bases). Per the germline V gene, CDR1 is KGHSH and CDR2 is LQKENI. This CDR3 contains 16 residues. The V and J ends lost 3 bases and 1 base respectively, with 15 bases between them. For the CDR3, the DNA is TGTGCCAGCTCACCCATGAGACAGTCCACCCAAGAGACCCAGTACTTC. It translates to CASSPMRQSTQETQYF.

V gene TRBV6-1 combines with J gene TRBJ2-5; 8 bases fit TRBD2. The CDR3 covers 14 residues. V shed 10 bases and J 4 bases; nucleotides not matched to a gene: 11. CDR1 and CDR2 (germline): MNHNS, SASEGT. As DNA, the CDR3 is TGTGCCACCGTGGTAGCGGGGACCGGAGAGACCCAGTACTTC. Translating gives CATVVAGTGETQYF.

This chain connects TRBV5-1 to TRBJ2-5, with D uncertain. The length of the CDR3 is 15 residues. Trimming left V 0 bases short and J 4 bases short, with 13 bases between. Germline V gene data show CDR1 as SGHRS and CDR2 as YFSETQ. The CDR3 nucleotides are TGCGCCAGCAGCTTGGAATTGAGTCGTGGAGAGACCCAGTACTTC. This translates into CASSLELSRGETQYF.

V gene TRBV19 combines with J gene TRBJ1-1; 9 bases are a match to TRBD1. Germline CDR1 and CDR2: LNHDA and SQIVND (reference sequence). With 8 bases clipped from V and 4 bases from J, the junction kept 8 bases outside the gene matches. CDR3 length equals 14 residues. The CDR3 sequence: CASGPGTGPTEAFF. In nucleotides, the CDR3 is TGTGCCAGTGGCCCCGGGACAGGGCCCACTGAAGCTTTCTTT.